This entry features one T cell receptor beta chain sequence. Its antigen is still unknown. Noted treatment: roughly 10-day PBMC culture with coronavirus spike peptide pools or control peptides (ViraFEST assay). The data were obtained in a study of vaccination and CD4 T cells after COVID-19. The wider study: Six males and four females, two Hispanic, made up the convalescents. Control cultures used a CEFX viral epitope pool, an HIV-1 Nef peptide pool, or no peptide.

Researchers used the Oncomine TCR Beta short-read assay to sequence DNA from cultured CD4+ T cells. In TCRdb, the PCR reads were re-called with MiXCR into one record per CDR3 protein. The sample shows roughly 11,000 distinct CDR3 sequences, 61% of them seen only once. The receptor was derived from a human donor who had recovered from COVID-19. The material sequenced was CD4+ T cells from blood, cultured in vitro.

The CDR3 DNA is TGCAGTGCTAGAGCAGGGGGTTCGGGCAATCAGCCCCAGCATTTT. It codes for CSARAGGSGNQPQHF. This chain connects TRBV20-1 to TRBJ1-5; 7 nucleotides line up with TRBD1. This CDR3 region has 15 residues. V lost 1 base, J lost 2 bases, and 5 bases stayed unmatched. Germline V lookup: CDR1 DFQATT, CDR2 SNEGSKA (reference sequence).